These 23 T cell receptor beta chains share one sample of origin, sequenced in a study of blood T cell repertoires in COVID-19. Measured with immunoSEQ multiplex PCR; TCRdb has only the in-frame clones, and not every one. Found here are 35,000 to 50,000 clones, around 80% of them singletons; the top ten hold over 5%. The source material was peripheral blood. These receptors came from a woman aged 80 or older with acute or convalescent COVID-19.

This clone has a single count. Germline is not matched at one junction end, which may reflect a read error. V and J are TRBV2 and TRBJ1-4; D is unclear. Germline V gene data show CDR1 as SNHLY and CDR2 as FYNNEI. This CDR3 has 14 amino acids. CDR3 residues: CASSEGTTSEKLFF. CDR3 nucleotides: TGTGCCAGCAGTGAAGGAACCACTAGTGAAAAACTGTTTTTT.

The count of this clone is one. The chain joins TRBV19 to TRBJ2-1; 9 bases map to TRBD2. This CDR3 region has 16 residues. The junction had 2 bases not matched to a gene; V was cut back by 1 base and J by 1 base. CDR1 and CDR2 from the germline V gene are LNHDA and SQIVND (reference sequence). In DNA form, the CDR3 reads TGTGCCAGTAGTATAGGCACTAGCGGGTCCTACAATGAGCAGTTCTTC. Amino acids: CASSIGTSGSYNEQFF.

This clone was detected only once. The chain has TRBV12-3 or TRBV12-4 and TRBJ2-7, with D perhaps matching TRBD2 (6 bases). The V end was cut by 5 bases, the J end by 5 bases, with 13 bases between. This CDR3 region has 13 residues. The CDR3 here is CASSASAINEQYF. The CDR3 DNA reads as TGTGCCAGCAGTGCTAGCGCCATAAACGAGCAGTACTTC.

This clone was detected only once. The J gene is TRBJ1-2, the V gene TRBV5-6; the match to TRBD1 covers 12 bases. The CDR3 extends over 15 amino acids. The J segment lost 8 bases and the V segment lost 4 bases, leaving 9 bases of the junction unmatched. The germline V gene has CDR1 SGHDT and CDR2 YYEEEE. Written as DNA, the CDR3 is TGTGCCAGCAGCCGCGGGGGACAGGGGGCGCAGGGCTACACCTTC. Translation: CASSRGGQGAQGYTF.

This chain connects TRBV18 to TRBJ2-5; tentative D call: TRBD2 (6 bases). CDR1 is KGHSH, CDR2 LQKENI, per germline. Trimming left V 3 bases short and J 1 base short, with 15 bases between. The CDR3 has 16 amino acids. The CDR3, as DNA: TGTGCCAGCTCACCCCCTTCGGGGACTCCCCAAGAGACCCAGTACTTC. This sequence encodes CASSPPSGTPQETQYF. Using reference TRBV18 and TRBJ2-5 for the parts outside the CDR3, the full variable domain is NAGVMQNPRHLVRRRGQEARLRCSPMKGHSHVYWYRQLPEEGLKFMVYLQKENIIDESGMPKERFSAEFPKEGPSILRIQQVVRGDSAAYFCASSPPSGTPQETQYFGPGTRLLVL.

In this sample, this clone turned up once. The rearrangement joins TRBV30 to TRBJ2-3, with 7 nucleotides matching TRBD1. J gave up 0 bases and V 5 bases, and 5 bases lay outside the gene matches. Germline V gives CDR1 GTSNPN, CDR2 SVGIG (reference sequence). The CDR3 loop spans 14 amino acids. The CDR3 DNA reads as TGTGCCTGGGATAACAGGGGAAGCACAGATACGCAGTATTTT. It encodes CAWDNRGSTDTQYF.

CDR3 amino acids: CATSSGYNEQFF. The DNA for the CDR3 is TGTGCCACCAGTTCAGGCTACAATGAGCAGTTCTTC. V usage is TRBV15 and J usage is TRBJ2-1; D is unclear. The CDR3 consists of 12 residues. Germline V gene sequence: CDR1 LNHNV, CDR2 YYDKDF (reference sequence). Trimming shortened V by 6 bases and J by 3 bases, and 6 bases separated the two germline ends.

This clone showed up just a few times. The DNA of the CDR3 is TGTGCCAGCAGCGGGGGGTATTCAGGGAATGAGCAGTTCTTC. Its translation is CASSGGYSGNEQFF. The gene calls are TRBV14 and TRBJ2-1, with D possibly TRBD2 on 6 matching bases. The V gene's germline CDR1 is SGHDN and CDR2 FVKESK. Between the trimmed V and J ends, which lost 5 bases and 7 bases, there was a span of 15 bases. The CDR3 runs to 14 residues.

The rearrangement joins TRBV5-1 to TRBJ1-2, with 8 nucleotides matching TRBD1. Germline V gene sequence: CDR1 SGHRS, CDR2 YFSETQ. This CDR3 comprises 15 residues. V shed 7 bases, J shed 2 bases, and the junction held 10 bases outside the gene matches. CDR3 nucleotides: TGCGCCAGCCGGGACAGGACCTCCGGAAACTATGGCTACACCTTC. It specifies CASRDRTSGNYGYTF.

This clone appeared a few times. The chain recombines TRBV10-3 with TRBJ1-2, with 9 bases fitting TRBD1. Germline CDR1 ENHRY, CDR2 SYGVKD. The CDR3 length is 16 residues. The ends lost 5 bases at V and 0 bases at J; junction bases unmatched: 7. The CDR3 DNA sequence: TGTGCCATCAGTCCGGGACAGGGTTATTCTAACTATGGCTACACCTTC. It is translated as CAISPGQGYSNYGYTF.

This clone was counted between two and nine times. This sequence joins TRBV29-1 and TRBJ2-7; D remains unclear. The CDR3 is made up of 14 amino acids. Germline V gene sequence: CDR1 SQVTM, CDR2 ANQGSEA. The V and J ends lost 1 base and 2 bases respectively, with 12 bases between them. The CDR3 sequence is CSVEVGRSTYEQYF. CDR3 in DNA: TGCAGCGTTGAAGTGGGCAGATCCACCTACGAGCAGTACTTC.

V is TRBV6-6 and J is TRBJ1-1; the D gene is possibly TRBD1 (6 bases). This CDR3 comprises 14 residues. Trimming removed 4 bases from V and 1 base from J, with 10 bases in between. The germline V gene has CDR1 MNHNY and CDR2 SVGAGI (reference sequence). CDR3 amino acids: CASSWDIKNTEAFF. The CDR3 nucleotides read TGTGCCAGCAGTTGGGACATCAAGAACACTGAAGCTTTCTTT.

The chain uses TRBV3-1 (or the pseudogene TRBV3-2) and TRBJ1-4; D gene unclear. The V gene lost 6 bases and the J gene lost 8 bases, with 19 bases spanning the gap. Germline loops: CDR1 LGHDT, CDR2 YNNKEL (reference sequence). The CDR3 has 15 amino acids. The CDR3: CASRNQAGKWEKLFF. CDR3 bases: TGTGCCAGCAGAAATCAAGCGGGCAAGTGGGAAAAACTGTTTTTT.

This clone was detected only a few times. The J gene is TRBJ1-5, the V gene TRBV7-2; tentative D call: TRBD1 (5 bases). From germline, CDR1 is SGHTA and CDR2 FQGNSA. Trimming left V 5 bases short and J 7 bases short, with 15 bases between. The CDR3 length is 14 residues. The CDR3 region is CASSPPQEGQPQHF. CDR3 DNA: TGTGCCAGCAGCCCGCCACAGGAGGGGCAGCCCCAGCATTTT.

The rearrangement links TRBV20-1 to TRBJ2-1; D unclear. V was pared by 3 bases and J by 12 bases, with 12 bases between. Germline CDR1 is DFQATT and CDR2 is SNEGSKA (reference sequence). This CDR3 is built from 11 residues. As DNA, the CDR3 is TGCAGTGCTAGTGGACCGGGTCGGCAGTTCTTC. This encodes CSASGPGRQFF.

The rearrangement uses TRBV7-9 and TRBJ1-4, with unresolved D. The CDR3 is 16 residues long. Per germline, CDR1 SEHNR and CDR2 FQNEAQ (reference sequence). Trimming removed 0 bases at V and 0 bases at J, with 8 bases between. CDR3 nucleotides: TGTGCCAGCAGCTTAGCTGGTCAGTCAACTAATGAAAAACTGTTTTTT. Residues: CASSLAGQSTNEKLFF.

This clone was seen a handful of times. The chain is built from TRBV11-2 and TRBJ1-2; D possibly corresponds to TRBD1 (6 bases). Germline CDR1 SGHAT, CDR2 FQNNGV. The CDR3 contains 12 residues. Trimming pared 5 bases from V and 5 bases from J, leaving 9 bases between. The CDR3 nucleotides are TGTGCCAGCAGCCCTACAGGGTATGGCTACACCTTC. This gives the protein CASSPTGYGYTF.

V is TRBV10-3 and J is TRBJ1-1; 9 nucleotides align to TRBD1. Trimming removed 3 bases from V and 7 bases from J; junction bases left unmatched: 12. CDR3 length equals 16 residues. In germline, CDR1 is ENHRY, CDR2 SYGVKD. In DNA, the CDR3 is TGTGCCATCAGTGAACCTTCCGGGACAGGGAGGGGTGAAGCTTTCTTT. Protein product: CAISEPSGTGRGEAFF.

The chain links TRBV5-8 to TRBJ2-5, with TRBD1 matching over 8 bases. The length of the CDR3 is 15 residues. V trimming: 4 bases; J trimming: 1 base; junction bases outside the gene matches: 6. Germline CDR1 reads SGHTS; CDR2 reads YDEGEE. CDR3 in amino acids: CASSQGARFQETQYF. As DNA, the CDR3 is TGTGCCAGCAGCCAGGGGGCGAGGTTCCAAGAGACCCAGTACTTC.

In its sample, this clone was seen a few times. The chain employs TRBV7-3 and TRBJ2-1; the match to TRBD2 covers 12 bases. In germline, CDR1 is SGHTA, CDR2 FQGTGA. This CDR3 region has 17 residues. V dropped 5 bases and J dropped 8; count of bases not matched to a gene: 13. The CDR3: CASSLGLAGIGSYEQFF. The CDR3 DNA reads TGTGCCAGCAGCCTCGGACTAGCGGGGATTGGTAGCTATGAGCAGTTCTTC. The variable domain in full, completed from reference TRBV7-3 and TRBJ2-1, reads GAGVSQTPSNKVTEKGKYVELRCDPISGHTALYWYRQSLGQGPEFLIYFQGTGAADDSGLPNDRFFAVRPEGSVSTLKIQRTERGDSAVYLCASSLGLAGIGSYEQFFGPGTRLTVL.

The chain employs TRBV27 and TRBJ2-3, with D possibly being TRBD1 (6 bases). CDR3 length: 16 residues. Germline V CDR1 and CDR2: MNHEY, SMNVEV (reference sequence). The V and J ends lost 5 bases and 1 base respectively, with 16 bases between them. For the CDR3, the DNA is TGTGCCAGCAGTATTCCCCGGGACACCCGCACAGATACGCAGTATTTT. Amino acids: CASSIPRDTRTDTQYF.

The chain carries TRBV5-1 and TRBJ2-6; TRBD1 matches 7 bases. Per germline, CDR1 SGHRS and CDR2 YFSETQ. Losses at the gene ends were 7 bases for V and 6 bases for J; bases not matched to a gene: 13. The CDR3 has 16 amino acids. CDR3 amino acids: CASSRQGTAEANVLTF. The DNA of the CDR3 is TGCGCCAGCTCGAGACAGGGTACTGCTGAGGCCAACGTCCTGACTTTC. The whole variable domain, filled in from reference TRBV5-1 and TRBJ2-6, reads KAGVTQTPRYLIKTRGQQVTLSCSPISGHRSVSWYQQTPGQGLQFLFEYFSETQRNKGNFPGRFSGRQFSNSRSEMNVSTLELGDSALYLCASSRQGTAEANVLTFGAGSRLTVL.

V usage is TRBV5-5 and J usage is TRBJ2-7, with TRBD2 as a possible D gene (5 bases). Trimming stripped 4 bases from V and 3 bases from J, with 17 bases between. This CDR3 has 15 residues. The germline V gene encodes CDR1 SGHKS and CDR2 YYEKEE (reference sequence). CDR3 nucleotide sequence: TGTGCCAGCAGCCTGGAAAAACTGGACTTCTACGAGCAGTACTTC. Residues: CASSLEKLDFYEQYF.